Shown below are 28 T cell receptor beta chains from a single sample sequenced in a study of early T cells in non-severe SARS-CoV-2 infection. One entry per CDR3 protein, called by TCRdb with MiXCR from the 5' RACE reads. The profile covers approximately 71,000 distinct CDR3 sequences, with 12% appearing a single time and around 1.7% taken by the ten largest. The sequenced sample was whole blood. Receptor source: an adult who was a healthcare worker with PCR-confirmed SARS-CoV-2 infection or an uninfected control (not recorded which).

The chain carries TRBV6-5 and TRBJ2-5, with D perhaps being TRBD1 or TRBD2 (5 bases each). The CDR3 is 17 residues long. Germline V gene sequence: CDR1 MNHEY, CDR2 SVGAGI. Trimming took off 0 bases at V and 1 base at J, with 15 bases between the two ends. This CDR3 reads CASSYSRGQIVQETQYF. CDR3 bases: TGTGCCAGCAGTTACTCGAGGGGCCAAATAGTCCAAGAGACCCAGTACTTC.

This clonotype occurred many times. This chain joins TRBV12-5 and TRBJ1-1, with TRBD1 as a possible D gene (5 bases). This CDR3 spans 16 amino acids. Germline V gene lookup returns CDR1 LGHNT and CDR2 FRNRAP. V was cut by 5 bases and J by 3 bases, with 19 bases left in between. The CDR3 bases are TGTGCTAGTGGTCTCTCATCGGGGGTCTCGGACACTGAAGCTTTCTTT. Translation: CASGLSSGVSDTEAFF.

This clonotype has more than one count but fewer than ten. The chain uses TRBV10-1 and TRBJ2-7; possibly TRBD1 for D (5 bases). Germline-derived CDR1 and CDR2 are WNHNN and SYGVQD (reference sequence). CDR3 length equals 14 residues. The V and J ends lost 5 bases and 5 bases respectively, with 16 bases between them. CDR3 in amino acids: CASSRDSSVDEQYF. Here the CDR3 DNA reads TGCGCCAGCAGTCGCGACAGTTCGGTAGACGAGCAGTACTTC.

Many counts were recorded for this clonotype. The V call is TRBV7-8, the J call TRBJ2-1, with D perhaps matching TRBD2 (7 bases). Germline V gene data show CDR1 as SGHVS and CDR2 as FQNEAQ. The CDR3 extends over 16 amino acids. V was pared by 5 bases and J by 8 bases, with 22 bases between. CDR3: CASSPGRGPPLDEQFF. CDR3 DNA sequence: TGTGCCAGCAGCCCAGGGCGGGGGCCCCCTCTGGATGAGCAGTTCTTC.

This chain's CDR3 is CASSSRQGALEQYF. The CDR3 nucleotides are TGTGCCAGCAGCTCCCGACAGGGGGCGCTTGAGCAGTACTTC. The chain employs TRBV7-2 and TRBJ2-7; TRBD1 matches at 10 bases. Germline CDR1 reads SGHTA; CDR2 reads FQGNSA. The V segment lost 4 bases and the J segment 7 bases; nucleotides outside the gene matches: 7. CDR3 length equals 14 residues.

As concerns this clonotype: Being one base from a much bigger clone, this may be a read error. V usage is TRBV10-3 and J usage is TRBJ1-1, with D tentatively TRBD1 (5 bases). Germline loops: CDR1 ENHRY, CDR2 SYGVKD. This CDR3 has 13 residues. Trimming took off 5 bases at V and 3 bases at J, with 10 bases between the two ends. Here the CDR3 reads CAISYRGHTEAFF. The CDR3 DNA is TGTGCCATCAGTTATAGGGGCCACACTGAAGCTTTCTTT.

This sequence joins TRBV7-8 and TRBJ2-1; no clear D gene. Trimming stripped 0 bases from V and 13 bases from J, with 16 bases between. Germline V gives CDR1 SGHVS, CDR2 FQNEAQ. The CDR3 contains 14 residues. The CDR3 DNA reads TGTGCCAGCAGCTTAGCATCCGATGTGGGCGAACAGTTCTTC. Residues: CASSLASDVGEQFF.

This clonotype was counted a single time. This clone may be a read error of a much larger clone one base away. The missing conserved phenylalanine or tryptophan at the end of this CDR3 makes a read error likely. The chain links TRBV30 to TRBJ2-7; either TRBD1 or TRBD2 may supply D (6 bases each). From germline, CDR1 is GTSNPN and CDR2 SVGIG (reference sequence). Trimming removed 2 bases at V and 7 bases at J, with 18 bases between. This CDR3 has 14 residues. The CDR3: CAWSKVMGGWEQYL. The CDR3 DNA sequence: TGTGCCTGGAGTAAAGTGATGGGGGGCTGGGAGCAGTACTTA.

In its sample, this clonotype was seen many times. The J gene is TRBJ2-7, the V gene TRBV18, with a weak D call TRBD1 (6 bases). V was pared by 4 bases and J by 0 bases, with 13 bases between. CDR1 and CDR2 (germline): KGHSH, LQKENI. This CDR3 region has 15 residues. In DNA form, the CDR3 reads TGTGCCAGCTCACACCGGACAGCCGACTCCTACGAGCAGTACTTC. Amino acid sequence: CASSHRTADSYEQYF.

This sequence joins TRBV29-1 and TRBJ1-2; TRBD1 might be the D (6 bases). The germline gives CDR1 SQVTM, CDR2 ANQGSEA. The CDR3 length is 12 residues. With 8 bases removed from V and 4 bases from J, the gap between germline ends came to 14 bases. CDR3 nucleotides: TGCAGCACCTTGGACAGCTCCTATGGCTACACCTTC. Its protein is CSTLDSSYGYTF.

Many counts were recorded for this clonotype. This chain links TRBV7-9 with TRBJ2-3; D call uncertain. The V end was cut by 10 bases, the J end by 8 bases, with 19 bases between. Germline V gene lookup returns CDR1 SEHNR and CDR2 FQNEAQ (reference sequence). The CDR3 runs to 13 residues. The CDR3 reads CATLPRAEPTQYF. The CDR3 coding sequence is TGTGCCACGCTCCCCCGGGCAGAACCTACGCAGTATTTT. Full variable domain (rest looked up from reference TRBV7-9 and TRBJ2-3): DTGVSQNPRHKITKRGQNVTFRCDPISEHNRLYWYRQTLGQGPEFLTYFQNEAQLEKSRLLSDRFSAERPKGSFSTLEIQRTEQGDSAMYLCATLPRAEPTQYFGPGTRLTVL.

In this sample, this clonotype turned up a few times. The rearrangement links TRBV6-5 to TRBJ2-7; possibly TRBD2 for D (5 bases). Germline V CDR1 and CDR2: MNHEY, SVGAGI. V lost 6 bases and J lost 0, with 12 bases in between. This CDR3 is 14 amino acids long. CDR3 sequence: CASRARGSSYEQYF. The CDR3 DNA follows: TGTGCCAGCAGGGCTCGTGGGAGCTCCTACGAGCAGTACTTC.

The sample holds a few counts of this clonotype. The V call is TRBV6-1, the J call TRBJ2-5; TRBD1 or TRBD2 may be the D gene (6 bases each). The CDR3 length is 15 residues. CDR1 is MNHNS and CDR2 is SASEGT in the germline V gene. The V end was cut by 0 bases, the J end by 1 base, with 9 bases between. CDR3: CASSEASGAQETQYF. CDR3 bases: TGTGCCAGCAGTGAAGCGTCGGGGGCCCAAGAGACCCAGTACTTC.

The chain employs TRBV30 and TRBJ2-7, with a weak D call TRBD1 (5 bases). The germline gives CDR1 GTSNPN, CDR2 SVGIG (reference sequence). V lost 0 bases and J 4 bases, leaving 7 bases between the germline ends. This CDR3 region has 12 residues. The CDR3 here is CAWSVHRYEQYF. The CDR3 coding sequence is TGTGCCTGGAGTGTACACAGGTACGAGCAGTACTTC.

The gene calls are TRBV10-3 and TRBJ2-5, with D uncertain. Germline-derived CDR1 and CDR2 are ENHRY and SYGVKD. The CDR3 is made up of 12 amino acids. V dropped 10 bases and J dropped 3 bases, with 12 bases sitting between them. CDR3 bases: TGTGCCAGCCAGAGTCCGAAAGAGACCCAGTACTTC. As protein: CASQSPKETQYF.

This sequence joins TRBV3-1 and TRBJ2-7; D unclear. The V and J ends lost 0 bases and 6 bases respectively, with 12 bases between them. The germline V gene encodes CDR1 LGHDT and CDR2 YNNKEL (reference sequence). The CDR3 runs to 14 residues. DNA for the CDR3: TGTGCCAGCAGCCAAGAAATGACGGACGGCGAGCAGTACTTC. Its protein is CASSQEMTDGEQYF.

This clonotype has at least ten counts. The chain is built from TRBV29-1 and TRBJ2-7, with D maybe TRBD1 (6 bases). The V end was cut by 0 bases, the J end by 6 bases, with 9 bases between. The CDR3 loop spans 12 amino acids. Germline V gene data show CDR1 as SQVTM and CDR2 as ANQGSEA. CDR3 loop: CSVEEAGVEQYF. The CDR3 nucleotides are TGCAGCGTTGAAGAGGCAGGGGTCGAGCAGTACTTC.

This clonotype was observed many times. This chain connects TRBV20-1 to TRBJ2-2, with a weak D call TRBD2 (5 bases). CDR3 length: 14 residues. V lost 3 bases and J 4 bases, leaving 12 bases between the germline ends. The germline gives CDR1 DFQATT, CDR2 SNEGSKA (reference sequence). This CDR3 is CSARVGVSTGELFF. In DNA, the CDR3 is TGCAGTGCTAGGGTCGGGGTTAGCACCGGGGAGCTGTTTTTT.

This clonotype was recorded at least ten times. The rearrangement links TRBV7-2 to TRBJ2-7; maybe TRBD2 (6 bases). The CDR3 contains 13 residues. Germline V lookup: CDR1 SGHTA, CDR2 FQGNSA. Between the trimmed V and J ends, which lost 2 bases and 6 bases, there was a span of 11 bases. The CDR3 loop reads CASSLPLGGEQYF. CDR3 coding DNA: TGTGCCAGCAGCTTACCCCTCGGGGGCGAGCAGTACTTC. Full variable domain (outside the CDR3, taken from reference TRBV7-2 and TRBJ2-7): GAGVSQSPSNKVTEKGKDVELRCDPISGHTALYWYRQSLGQGLEFLIYFQGNSAPDKSGLPSDRFSAERTGGSVSTLTIQRTQQEDSAVYLCASSLPLGGEQYFGPGTRLTVT.

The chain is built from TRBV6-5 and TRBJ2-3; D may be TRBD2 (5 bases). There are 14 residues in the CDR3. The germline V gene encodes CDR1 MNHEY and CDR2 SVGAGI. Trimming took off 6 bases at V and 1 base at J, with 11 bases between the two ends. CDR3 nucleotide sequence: TGTGCCAGCAGCCCCCCGAGGGGCACAGATACGCAGTATTTT. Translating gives CASSPPRGTDTQYF.

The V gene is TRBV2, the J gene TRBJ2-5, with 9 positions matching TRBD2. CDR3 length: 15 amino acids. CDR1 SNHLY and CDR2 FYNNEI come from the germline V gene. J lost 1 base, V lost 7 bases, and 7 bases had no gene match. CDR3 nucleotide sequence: TGTGCCAGCAACTCCAGGGGACTAGCCCAAGAGACCCAGTACTTC. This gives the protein CASNSRGLAQETQYF.

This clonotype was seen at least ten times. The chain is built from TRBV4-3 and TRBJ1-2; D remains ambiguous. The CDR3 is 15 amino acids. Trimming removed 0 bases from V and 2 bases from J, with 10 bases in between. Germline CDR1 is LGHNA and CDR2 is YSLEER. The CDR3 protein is CASSQDPQANYGYTF. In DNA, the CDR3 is TGCGCCAGCAGCCAAGACCCCCAGGCAAACTATGGCTACACCTTC.

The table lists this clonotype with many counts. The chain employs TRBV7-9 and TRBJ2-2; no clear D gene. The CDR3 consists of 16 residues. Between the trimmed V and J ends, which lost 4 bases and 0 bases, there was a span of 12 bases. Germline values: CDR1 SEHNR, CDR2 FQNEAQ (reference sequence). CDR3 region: CASSSRELTNTGELFF. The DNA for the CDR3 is TGTGCCAGCAGCTCCCGCGAGCTGACGAACACCGGGGAGCTGTTTTTT.

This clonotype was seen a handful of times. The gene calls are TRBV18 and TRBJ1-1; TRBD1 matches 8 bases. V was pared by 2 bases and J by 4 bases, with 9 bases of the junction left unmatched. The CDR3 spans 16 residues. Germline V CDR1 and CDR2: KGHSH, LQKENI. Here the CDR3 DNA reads TGTGCCAGCTCACCATTGGACAGGGCGGTAGGCACTGAAGCTTTCTTT. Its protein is CASSPLDRAVGTEAFF.

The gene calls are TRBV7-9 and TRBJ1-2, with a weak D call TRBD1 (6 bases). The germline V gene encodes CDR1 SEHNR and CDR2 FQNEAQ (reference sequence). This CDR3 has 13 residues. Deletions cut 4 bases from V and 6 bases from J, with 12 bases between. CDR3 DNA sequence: TGTGCCAGCAGCTCCGGGACATACAATGGCTACACCTTC. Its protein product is CASSSGTYNGYTF.

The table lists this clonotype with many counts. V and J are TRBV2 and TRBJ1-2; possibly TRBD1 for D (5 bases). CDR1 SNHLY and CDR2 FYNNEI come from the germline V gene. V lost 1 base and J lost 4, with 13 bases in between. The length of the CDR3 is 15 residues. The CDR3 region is CASSEGSGGAYGYTF. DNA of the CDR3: TGTGCCAGCAGTGAAGGGTCCGGGGGTGCCTATGGCTACACCTTC.

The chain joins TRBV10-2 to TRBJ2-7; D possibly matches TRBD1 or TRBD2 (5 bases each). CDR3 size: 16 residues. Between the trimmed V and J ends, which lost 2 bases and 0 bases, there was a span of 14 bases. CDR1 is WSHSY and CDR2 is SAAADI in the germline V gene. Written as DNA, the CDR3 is TGCGCCAGCAGTGAGGGGACGGTTCTCATCTCCTACGAGCAGTACTTC. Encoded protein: CASSEGTVLISYEQYF.

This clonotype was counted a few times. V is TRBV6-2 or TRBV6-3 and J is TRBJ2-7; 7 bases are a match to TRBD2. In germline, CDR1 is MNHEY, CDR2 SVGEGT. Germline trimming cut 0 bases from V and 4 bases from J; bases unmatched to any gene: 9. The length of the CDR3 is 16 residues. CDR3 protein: CASSYSVRRGEYEQYF. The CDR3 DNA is TGTGCCAGCAGTTACTCGGTTCGACGGGGGGAGTACGAGCAGTACTTC.